This is a list of T cell receptor beta chains from one sample in a study of blood T cell repertoires in COVID-19. TCRdb's copy holds only in-frame clones and misses some; the assay was immunoSEQ multiplex PCR. Here the sample spans about 260,000 clones, 84% being singletons. Specimen: peripheral blood. All receptors derive from a woman aged 40-49 years who had recovered from COVID-19. The CDR3 runs from the conserved cysteine through the conserved F or W. D genes are given only for firm matches.

CDR3 length,V gene,D gene,J gene,CDR3 protein,CDR3 DNA
14,TRBV6-5,TRBD1,TRBJ2-3,CASSRQGVTDTQYF,TGTGCCAGCAGTCGACAGGGGGTCACAGATACGCAGTATTTT
11,TRBV11-3,-,TRBJ2-5,CASSIQETQYF,TGTGCCAGCAGCATACAAGAGACCCAGTACTTC
17,TRBV19,-,TRBJ1-1,CASSILPGAPVNTEAFF,TGTGCCAGTAGTATCCTCCCAGGGGCCCCGGTGAACACTGAAGCTTTCTTT
15,TRBV18,-,TRBJ2-1,CASSLAVNEYNEQFF,TGTGCCAGCTCACTAGCGGTTAACGAGTACAATGAGCAGTTCTTC
18,TRBV4-1,TRBD1,TRBJ1-5,CASSQDRATGGGNQPQHF,TGCGCCAGCAGCCAAGATAGGGCAACAGGGGGCGGTAATCAGCCCCAGCATTTT
16,TRBV15,-,TRBJ2-3,CATSRGRGSGTDTQYF,TGTGCCACCAGCAGAGGGAGGGGTTCTGGCACAGATACGCAGTATTTT
15,TRBV7-3,-,TRBJ2-1,CASSQRAGTGHEQFF,TGTGCCAGCAGCCAAAGGGCAGGGACTGGTCATGAGCAGTTCTTC
15,TRBV2,TRBD1,TRBJ1-4,CASSHQGANNEKLFF,TGTGCCAGCAGTCACCAGGGGGCGAATAATGAAAAACTGTTTTTT
15,TRBV5-1,-,TRBJ1-2,CASSSLGAANYGYTF,TGCGCCAGCAGCAGCCTAGGAGCAGCTAACTATGGCTACACCTTC
15,TRBV7-2,TRBD2,TRBJ2-1,CASSLGLATNNEQFF,TGTGCCAGCAGCCTGGGACTAGCGACCAACAATGAGCAGTTCTTC
13,TRBV2,-,TRBJ1-5,CASRQGMGQPQHF,TGTGCCAGCAGACAGGGAATGGGGCAGCCCCAGCATTTT
14,TRBV15,-,TRBJ2-7,CATSRTRETYEQYF,TGTGCCACCAGCAGAACCCGGGAGACCTACGAGCAGTACTTC
12,TRBV2,-,TRBJ2-3,CASIIETDTQYF,TGTGCCAGCATTATAGAGACAGATACGCAGTATTTT
13,TRBV11-3,-,TRBJ2-1,CASSLDRWNEQFF,TGTGCCAGCAGCTTAGATCGGTGGAATGAGCAGTTCTTC
15,TRBV19,-,TRBJ2-7,CASSMGDGSSYEQYF,TGTGCCAGTAGTATGGGGGACGGGAGCTCCTACGAGCAGTACTTC
12,TRBV10-3,-,TRBJ2-1,CAISVGYNEQFF,TGTGCCATCAGCGTCGGTTACAATGAGCAGTTCTTC